Described below is a single T cell receptor beta chain sequence and its context. Its target is not known. The data originate from a study of PD-L1 blockade in urothelial cancer. Turning to the study itself: Per blood sample, T cells had a median of roughly 150,000.

Study results and limitations: Better survival was predicted when blood TCR clonality before treatment fell below the median.

TCRdb's table, derived via immunoSEQ multiplex PCR, lists solely in-frame clones and lacks some. The sample holds 60,000 or so clones, over 75% seen once. This receptor was taken from a man between 70 and 80 years old with urothelial cancer. The sample here was PBMCs, taken around atezolizumab (anti-PD-L1) treatment.

CDR3 sequence: CASLGERGSYNEQFF. The CDR3 DNA reads as TGTGCCAGCCTAGGGGAGCGGGGTTCCTACAATGAGCAGTTCTTC. This rearrangement joins TRBV2 to TRBJ2-1; 7 nucleotides agree with TRBD2. Unmatched junction bases numbered 8, after V lost 8 bases and J lost 1 base. The CDR3 is 15 residues long. From germline, CDR1 is SNHLY and CDR2 FYNNEI. The variable domain in full, completed from reference TRBV2 and TRBJ2-1, reads EPEVTQTPSHQVTQMGQEVILRCVPISNHLYFYWYRQILGQKVEFLVSFYNNEISEKSEIFDDQFSVERPDGSNFTLKIRSTKLEDSAMYFCASLGERGSYNEQFFGPGTRLTVL.